This T cell receptor beta chain originates from a study of spatial heterogeneity in lung cancer. As for the study in general: Detection consistently yielded more beta chains than alpha chains.

Time point of the sample: sample taken at primary tumor resection. This clonotype was observed at least ten times. Its antigen remains unidentified. Germline CDR1 MNHEY, CDR2 SVGEGT. The CDR3 is 13 residues long. V was pared by 1 base and J by 6 bases, with 9 bases between. TCRdb reprocessed the 5' RACE reads via MiXCR and lists one record per CDR3 protein. The table shows about 8,000 distinct CDR3 sequences, with about 9.3% occurring only once. Notes on the study in general: Expanded intratumoral alpha and beta TCR counts tracked tumor mutation counts. Ubiquitous and regional nonsynonymous mutation counts were tracked by ubiquitous and regional expanded TCR counts, respectively. In tumor T cells, estimated coverage reached roughly 6.8% for alpha chains and approximately 13% for beta chains.

This receptor was identified in a male donor with early-stage non-small cell lung cancer. The V gene is TRBV6-2 or TRBV6-3, the J gene TRBJ1-2, with D possibly matching TRBD1 (6 bases). The sample consisted of lung tumor tissue, taken at surgery. The CDR3 DNA is TGTGCCAGCAGTTACTGGGGGCGCGATGGCTACACCTTC. The encoded protein is CASSYWGRDGYTF.